This is a list of T cell receptor beta chains from one sample in a study of identifying expanded T cells in peripheral blood. The repertoire was sequenced with immunoSEQ multiplex PCR; TCRdb's copy has only in-frame clones and lacks some. The table has tens of thousands of clones, around 88% seen once. Sequencing input: blood. These receptor sequences come from a person aged 18 to 75 in good health. The CDR3 runs from the conserved cysteine through the conserved F or W. The order of the fields is J gene, clone size, D gene, V gene, CDR3 protein, CDR3 DNA. The D gene is left open where the match is weak. Clone size, where shown, is once, few, many, or a class for clones that have expanded.

>TRBJ2-3|-|TRBD1|TRBV5-1
CASSLGGLGTDTQYF
TGCGCCAGCAGCTTAGGGGGCTTGGGCACAGATACGCAGTATTTT
>TRBJ1-3|-|-|TRBV15
CATSRAGAGNTIYF
TGTGCCACCAGCAGAGCAGGGGCTGGAAACACCATATATTTT
>TRBJ2-1|-|-|TRBV5-1
CASSSDRNNEQFF
TGCGCCAGCAGCTCGGACAGAAACAATGAGCAGTTCTTC
>TRBJ1-1|-|-|TRBV19
CASSPTPGTEAFF
TGTGCCAGTAGCCCTACCCCAGGGACTGAAGCTTTCTTT
>TRBJ2-6|-|-|TRBV19
CASSIYMGSGANVLTF
TGTGCCAGTAGTATCTATATGGGATCCGGGGCCAACGTCCTGACTTTC
>TRBJ2-2|once|TRBD2|TRBV11-2
CASNPSGRADTGELFF
TGTGCCAGCAACCCTAGCGGGAGGGCCGATACCGGGGAGCTGTTTTTT
>TRBJ2-7|-|TRBD2|TRBV29-1
CSALIAGGRYEQYF
TGCAGCGCCCTAATAGCGGGAGGGCGCTACGAGCAGTACTTC
>TRBJ1-5|-|-|TRBV10-2
CASNSGYNQPQHF
TGCGCCAGCAATTCGGGCTACAATCAGCCCCAGCATTTT
>TRBJ2-1|-|-|TRBV7-9
CASSLGDAQFF
TGTGCCAGCAGCTTAGGGGACGCCCAGTTCTTC
>TRBJ2-2|-|-|TRBV9
CASSGNRATGELFF
TGTGCCAGCAGCGGAAACAGGGCCACCGGGGAGCTGTTTTTT
>TRBJ2-1|-|-|TRBV5-6
CASSSAYNEQFF
TGTGCCAGCAGCTCCGCCTACAATGAGCAGTTCTTC
>TRBJ2-1|-|-|TRBV11-2
CASSLGGPYNEQFF
TGTGCCAGCAGCTTGGGGGGGCCCTACAATGAGCAGTTCTTC
>TRBJ2-1|-|TRBD1|TRBV30
CAWSERGRITKRWPTEQFF
TGTGCCTGGAGTGAAAGGGGGCGCATAACTAAGCGGTGGCCCACGGAGCAGTTCTTC
>TRBJ1-1|once|-|TRBV28
CASRYNGGSGEAFF
TGTGCCAGCAGATATAATGGGGGCTCGGGTGAAGCTTTCTTT
>TRBJ2-5|-|-|TRBV5-4
CASSLDPQGTQYF
TGTGCCAGCAGCTTAGACCCCCAGGGGACCCAGTACTTC
>TRBJ2-3|-|TRBD2|TRBV6-4
CASSAPWERETSDTQYF
TGTGCCAGCAGTGCCCCCTGGGAGCGGGAGACTTCAGATACGCAGTATTTT
>TRBJ1-3|-|-|TRBV9
CASSPQDSSGNTIYF
TGTGCCAGCAGCCCCCAGGACAGTTCTGGAAACACCATATATTTT
>TRBJ2-2|-|-|TRBV16
CASSQSRNTGELFF
TGTGCCAGCAGCCAATCGAGGAACACCGGGGAGCTGTTTTTT
>TRBJ1-5|-|-|TRBV6-5
CASSYTLGGQPQHF
TGTGCCAGCAGTTACACGCTAGGGGGTCAGCCCCAGCATTTT
>TRBJ2-6|-|-|TRBV6-1
CASSQLTGANVLTF
TGTGCCAGCAGTCAACTGACAGGGGCCAACGTCCTGACTTTC
>TRBJ2-3|-|-|TRBV19
CASSINPEDTQYF
TGTGCCAGTAGTATAAATCCGGAAGATACGCAGTATTTT
>TRBJ2-5|-|-|TRBV27
CASSLNGQVGETQYF
TGTGCCAGCAGTTTAAATGGGCAGGTTGGAGAGACCCAGTACTTC
>TRBJ1-4|-|-|TRBV28
CASSFLTDNEKLFF
TGTGCCAGCAGTTTCCTGACAGATAATGAAAAACTGTTTTTT
>TRBJ1-3|-|TRBD1|TRBV18
CASSSSRDRVGDTIYF
TGTGCCAGCTCATCGTCCCGGGACAGGGTTGGGGACACCATATATTTT
>TRBJ2-7|-|-|TRBV27
CASSFFGSTYEQYF
-
>TRBJ1-6|few|-|TRBV6-1
CASSDGFNSPLHF
TGTGCCAGCAGTGACGGGTTTAATTCACCCCTCCACTTT
>TRBJ2-3|-|-|TRBV5-1
CASSLAGGETSDTQYF
TGCGCCAGCAGCTTGGCAGGAGGCGAGACCTCAGATACGCAGTATTTT
>TRBJ2-1|-|-|TRBV27
CASSLSINEQFF
TGTGCCAGCAGTTTATCGATCAATGAGCAGTTCTTC
>TRBJ2-7|-|-|TRBV25-1
CASRTEGYEQYF
TGTGCCAGCAGGACGGAGGGCTACGAGCAGTACTTC
>TRBJ2-1|-|-|TRBV4-1
CASSQDKVTYNEQFF
TGCGCCAGCAGCCAAGATAAGGTTACCTACAATGAGCAGTTCTTC
>TRBJ2-3|once|-|TRBV9
CASSGIDSTDTQYF
TGTGCCAGCAGCGGGATCGACAGTACAGATACGCAGTATTTT
>TRBJ2-1|once|-|TRBV11-1
CASSLEFTGFDEQFF
TGTGCCAGCAGCTTAGAATTTACAGGGTTCGATGAGCAGTTCTTC
>TRBJ2-7|few|TRBD1|TRBV4-2
CASSQDLGTGSYEQYF
TGTGCCAGCAGCCAAGATCTGGGGACAGGCTCCTACGAGCAGTACTTC
>TRBJ2-2|-|-|TRBV18
CASSPPGTGELFF
TGTGCCAGCTCACCACCGGGCACCGGGGAGCTGTTTTTT
>TRBJ2-1|-|-|TRBV4-1
CASSQATGADNEQFF
TGCGCCAGCAGCCAAGCGACGGGGGCGGACAATGAGCAGTTCTTC
>TRBJ1-4|-|-|TRBV4-1
CASSQDSGQLFF
TGCGCCAGCAGCCAAGATTCCGGTCAACTGTTTTTT
>TRBJ2-1|-|TRBD1|TRBV19
CASSMTGTGANEQFF
TGTGCCAGTAGTATGACCGGGACAGGGGCCAATGAGCAGTTCTTC
>TRBJ2-7|once|-|TRBV6-1
CASSESLTEQYF
TGTGCCAGCAGTGAATCTCTTACCGAGCAGTACTTC
>TRBJ1-1|-|-|TRBV30
CAWSRTHRDTEAFF
TGTGCCTGGAGCCGCACCCACAGGGACACTGAAGCTTTCTTT
>TRBJ2-5|-|-|TRBV30
CAWNEETVQETQYF
TGTGCCTGGAATGAGGAGACAGTCCAAGAGACCCAGTACTTC
>TRBJ2-5|-|TRBD2|TRBV7-9
CASSIRPFWRGAGETQYF
TGTGCCAGCAGCATTAGGCCCTTCTGGCGGGGGGCCGGGGAGACCCAGTACTTC
>TRBJ1-2|-|-|TRBV10-1
CASSESGRNYGYTF
TGCGCCAGCAGTGAGTCCGGCAGAAACTATGGCTACACCTTC
>TRBJ2-7|-|-|TRBV4-2
CASSQDYEQYF
TGTGCCAGCAGCCAAGACTACGAGCAGTACTTC
>TRBJ1-1|-|-|TRBV11-2
CASSLGRRGDTEAFF
TGTGCCAGCAGCTTAGGGCGCAGGGGTGACACTGAAGCTTTCTTT
>TRBJ2-3|-|-|TRBV9
CASSVAVFTDTQYF
TGTGCCAGCAGCGTAGCGGTCTTCACAGATACGCAGTATTTT
>TRBJ2-1|few|TRBD2|TRBV4-2
CASSFLLAGGSSYNEQFF
TGTGCCAGCAGCTTCCTCTTAGCGGGAGGAAGTTCCTACAATGAGCAGTTCTTC
>TRBJ2-1|-|-|TRBV6-5
CASSTSSSHNEQFF
TGTGCCAGCAGTACCTCATCAAGTCACAATGAGCAGTTCTTC
>TRBJ1-2|-|-|TRBV2
CASSAGPTILGYTF
TGTGCCAGCAGTGCAGGGCCTACTATTTTAGGCTACACCTTC
>TRBJ2-6|-|-|TRBV19
CASRAGGPGANVLTF
TGTGCCAGTAGAGCGGGCGGTCCTGGGGCCAACGTCCTGACTTTC
>TRBJ2-3|-|-|TRBV6-1
CASSGLQEKYTDTQYF
TGTGCCAGCAGTGGCTTACAGGAGAAGTATACAGATACGCAGTATTTT